A single T cell receptor beta chain is shown here with its context. This clonotype was picked up many times. Its target antigen remains unknown. No qualities accompany the bases; no much larger clone lies one base away. Set within a cohort of healthcare workers in London, UK, this nested case-control study involved weekly PCR testing of nasopharyngeal swabs along with blood sampling. Healthcare workers were recruited between 23 and 31 March 2020, during the week of the UK lockdown, and were followed weekly for up to roughly 16 weeks. Libraries were made using 5' RACE. TCRdb records NextSeq 500 as the sequencer. In the TCR library protocol, unique molecular identifiers were attached to individual cDNA molecules to correct for PCR bias and sequencing error. Both TCR alpha and beta chains were sequenced, and tight co-correlation was observed between alpha and beta sequence abundances in each sample. As for the authors' bioinformatics: Decombinator V4 was used to perform V gene, J gene and CDR3 annotation of TCR sequences. Expanded TCRs were defined as changing significantly between any two time points under a Poisson model with p below 0.0001. Abundances of TCRs were expressed as counts per million after normalisation to the total number of TCRs sequenced in each sample. MAIT TCRs were defined by TRAV1-2 paired with TRAJ12, TRAJ20 or TRAJ33, and iNKT TCRs by TRAV10 paired with TRAJ18. VDJdb, accessed 1 November 2021, was searched for CMV, EBV and SARS-CoV-2 annotated TCRs, excluding TCRs annotated for multiple antigens. TCRdb applied fastp at Q25 and MiXCR to the public reads, then kept only in-frame beta chains. Entries that share a CDR3 protein sequence are merged under the most common genes and DNA. The V and J calls shown here were made by TCRdb, not taken from the authors' results. For this sample the table gives about 48,000 distinct CDR3 sequences, of which 7% to 8% were detected only once. Of the sample, 5% to 6.5% falls within the top ten clones.

Trimming costs V 3 bases and J 1 base, and their ends lie 9 bases apart. Measured from the cysteine to the phenylalanine, the CDR3 is 14 residues long. Left in the record is the CDR3 DNA by itself, 42 bases read in frame from the first base. CDR1 and CDR2 are drawn from the germline V gene: MDHEN, SYDVKM. This entry belongs to a study of early T cells in non-severe SARS-CoV-2 infection (dated by TCRdb to the early 2020s). In the study overall: Because TCR sequencing relied on bulk RNA taken from unsorted whole blood, pairing of alpha and beta chains was not possible.

General findings and caveats noted by the study authors: Matching against VDJdb was skewed toward anti-spike CD8 responses, likely underestimated virus-specific expansions, and missed private and CD4 specificities.

The sequence was obtained from an adult who was a healthcare worker with PCR-confirmed SARS-CoV-2 infection or an uninfected control (not recorded which). The sequenced material came from whole blood. Rearrangement joined TRBV28 to TRBJ2-5; TRBD2 is a possible D gene, resting on 6 matching bases. The nucleotide sequence reads as follows: TGTGCCAGCAGTTTGGGGGACTCCCAAGAGACCCAGTACTTC. This gives the protein CASSLGDSQETQYF.